A single sample is the source of the 8 T cell receptor beta chains below, sequenced in a study of blood T cell repertoires in COVID-19. The repertoire was sequenced with immunoSEQ multiplex PCR; TCRdb's copy has only in-frame clones and lacks some. The sample lists more than 65,000 clones, about 70% occurring once. The sequencing input was peripheral blood. The receptors derive from a woman at least 80 years old with active or convalescent COVID-19.

V usage is TRBV6-5 and J usage is TRBJ2-1, with a tentative D call TRBD2 (6 bases). The CDR3 is 13 residues long. With 2 bases removed from V and 8 bases from J, the gap between germline ends came to 10 bases. Germline V gene data show CDR1 as MNHEY and CDR2 as SVGAGI. The CDR3 region is CASSYQRVDEQFF. The CDR3 DNA is TGTGCCAGCAGTTACCAGCGGGTTGATGAGCAGTTCTTC.

The chain is built from TRBV28 and TRBJ2-3; 8 nucleotides agree with TRBD1. Germline V gene lookup returns CDR1 MDHEN and CDR2 SYDVKM. J lost 5 bases, V lost 7 bases, and 11 bases had no gene match. This CDR3 contains 15 residues. This CDR3 is CASTSLDRAVDTQYF. The CDR3 region has the DNA TGTGCCAGCACCTCATTGGACAGGGCGGTAGATACGCAGTATTTT.

The chain uses TRBV3-1 (or the pseudogene TRBV3-2) and TRBJ2-3; weak D call: TRBD2 (6 bases). Between the trimmed V and J ends, which lost 0 bases and 8 bases, there was a span of 18 bases. The CDR3 totals 16 residues. In germline, CDR1 is LGHDT, CDR2 YNNKEL (reference sequence). CDR3 sequence: CASSQDSSESSGTQYF. The CDR3 DNA follows: TGTGCCAGCAGCCAAGACTCTAGCGAGAGTTCAGGTACGCAGTATTTT.

The genes are TRBV5-6 and TRBJ2-7; tentatively, D is TRBD1 (6 bases). This CDR3 is built from 15 residues. Deletions cut 0 bases from V and 1 base from J, with 11 bases between. Germline CDR1 SGHDT, CDR2 YYEEEE. CDR3: CASSLATGLSYEQYF. In DNA form, the CDR3 reads TGTGCCAGCAGCTTGGCGACAGGCCTATCCTACGAGCAGTACTTC.

This rearrangement joins TRBV27 to TRBJ1-1; the D is unclear. CDR1 is MNHEY and CDR2 is SMNVEV in the germline V gene (reference sequence). The CDR3 runs 14 residues. V lost 5 bases to trimming and J lost 1 base, with 11 bases between them. The CDR3 sequence: CASSPSAENTEAFF. In nucleotides, the CDR3 is TGTGCCAGCAGTCCCTCCGCGGAGAACACTGAAGCTTTCTTT.

The V gene is TRBV7-8, the J gene TRBJ1-5; perhaps TRBD1 as D (6 bases). Germline V gene data show CDR1 as SGHVS and CDR2 as FQNEAQ. Trimming took off 1 base at V and 1 base at J, with 17 bases between the two ends. This CDR3 spans 18 amino acids. In nucleotides, the CDR3 is TGTGCCAGCAGCTTAGACTTTGTGGGCGGACAGAGCAATCAGCCCCAGCATTTT. Translation gives CASSLDFVGGQSNQPQHF.

This clone was recorded only once. J is TRBJ1-1 and V is TRBV5-1; tentatively, D is TRBD1 (5 bases). The CDR3 sequence is 13 residues long. The V gene's germline CDR1 is SGHRS and CDR2 YFSETQ. The V end was cut by 0 bases, the J end by 11 bases, with 14 bases between. CDR3 sequence reads: CASSLDLRAGAFF. DNA for the CDR3: TGCGCCAGCAGCTTGGACCTCCGGGCAGGGGCTTTCTTT.

The chain employs TRBV6-5 and TRBJ1-6; the D gene is possibly TRBD1 (5 bases). The V end lost 4 bases, the J end lost 6 bases, and 13 bases lay between the germline ends. The CDR3 is 15 amino acids. Germline-derived CDR1 and CDR2 are MNHEY and SVGAGI. The CDR3 is CASSLGVFSNSPLHF. The CDR3 bases are TGTGCCAGCAGTTTAGGGGTGTTTAGTAATTCACCCCTCCACTTT.